This T cell receptor (beta chain) derives from a study of OX40 agonist ivuxolimab in advanced cancers. Whole-study context: Patients were treated with intravenous ivuxolimab, dosed at 0.01 to 10 mg/kg and infused every 2 weeks.

Germline V gene sequence: CDR1 LNHDA, CDR2 SQIVND (reference sequence). The length of the CDR3 is 16 residues. The ends lost 9 bases at V and 5 bases at J; junction bases unmatched: 12. The data were produced by immunoSEQ multiplex PCR, yet TCRdb's version contains in-frame clones alone and is incomplete. This sample has 30,000 to 40,000 clones; more than 70% occur once, and the top ten carry about 35%. The sequences come from CD4+ or CD8+ T cells sorted from blood, collected in a trial of the OX40 agonist ivuxolimab. The clonotype originates from an adult with an advanced solid tumor such as melanoma, head and neck, liver or kidney cancer. The V call is TRBV19, the J call TRBJ2-5; 13 bases line up with TRBD2. CDR3 DNA sequence: TGTGCCAGCAACCCCGAGACTAGCGGGGGGTATGAGACCCAGTACTTC. Protein sequence: CASNPETSGGYETQYF. Complete variable domain (other parts from reference TRBV19 and TRBJ2-5): DGGITQSPKYLFRKEGQNVTLSCEQNLNHDAMYWYRQDPGQGLRLIYYSQIVNDFQKGDIAEGYSVSREKKESFPLTVTSAQKNPTAFYLCASNPETSGGYETQYFGPGTRLLVL.